The clone carrying this TCR beta chain was detected once. The sample comes from a study of technical replicates of blood from a few donors. The CDR3 spans 16 residues. From germline, CDR1 is MDHEN and CDR2 SYDVKM. V was shortened by 6 bases and J by 0 bases, with 17 bases between the two germline ends. The table came from immunoSEQ multiplex PCR; TCRdb's copy has only in-frame clones and leaves some out. The top ten hold 0.36% of the sample, which has more than 90,000 clones, roughly 95% seen once. The chain is built from TRBV28 and TRBJ1-2, with a weak D call TRBD1 (5 bases). The receptor's source is a human donor in good health. The material sequenced was T cells isolated from PBMCs. Here the CDR3 DNA reads TGTGCCAGCAGAGCCCAAGGGGCTCCCTCTAACTATGGCTACACCTTC. Translated: CASRAQGAPSNYGYTF.